Listed below are T cell receptor beta chains from one sample, sequenced in a study of T cells in tuberculosis. TCRdb's copy holds only in-frame clones and misses some; the assay was immunoSEQ multiplex PCR. This sample has about 40,000 clones, with approximately 93% found just once. Source: PBMCs, taken at tuberculosis diagnosis. These receptors came from an adult with tuberculosis. Each CDR3 is given with its conserved first and last residue. Each record gives: J gene, clone size, D gene, V gene, CDR3 protein, CDR3 DNA. D genes are given only for firm matches. Clone size, where shown, is once, few, many, or a class for clones that have expanded.

j_call: TRBJ2-1; clone_size: NA; d_call: TRBD1; v_call: TRBV19; cdr3_aa: CASSRTGRNNEQFF; cdr3_nt: TGTGCCAGTAGCCGGACAGGGAGGAACAATGAGCAGTTCTTC
j_call: TRBJ2-1; clone_size: NA; d_call: TRBD1; v_call: TRBV10-3; cdr3_aa: CAISDGKTGYNEQFF; cdr3_nt: TGTGCCATCAGTGACGGGAAGACAGGGTACAATGAGCAGTTCTTC
j_call: TRBJ1-2; clone_size: NA; d_call: TRBD1; v_call: TRBV5-6; cdr3_aa: CASSLDGRGHGGYTF; cdr3_nt: TGTGCCAGCAGCTTGGATGGCAGGGGGCATGGTGGCTACACCTTC
j_call: TRBJ2-1; clone_size: NA; d_call: TRBD1; v_call: TRBV9; cdr3_aa: CASSVGTGTEQFF; cdr3_nt: TGTGCCAGCAGCGTAGGGACAGGGACTGAGCAGTTCTTC
j_call: TRBJ1-1; clone_size: NA; d_call: NA; v_call: TRBV9; cdr3_aa: CASRYGAENTEAFF; cdr3_nt: TGTGCCAGCAGGTATGGGGCGGAGAACACTGAAGCTTTCTTT
j_call: TRBJ2-7; clone_size: NA; d_call: TRBD1; v_call: TRBV5-5; cdr3_aa: CASSLGAGGSYEQYF; cdr3_nt: TGTGCCAGCAGCTTGGGTGCAGGGGGATCCTACGAGCAGTACTTC
j_call: TRBJ2-2; clone_size: NA; d_call: NA; v_call: TRBV28; cdr3_aa: CASSFRRSRLASLNTGELFF; cdr3_nt: TGTGCCAGCAGTTTTCGCCGTTCAAGATTGGCATCATTGAACACCGGGGAGCTGTTTTTT
j_call: TRBJ1-5; clone_size: NA; d_call: NA; v_call: TRBV7-8; cdr3_aa: CASSFRAGNQPQHF; cdr3_nt: TGTGCCAGCAGCTTCAGGGCGGGCAATCAGCCCCAGCATTTT
j_call: TRBJ1-6; clone_size: NA; d_call: TRBD1; v_call: TRBV19; cdr3_aa: CASTPGQAKNWDNSPLHF; cdr3_nt: TGTGCCAGTACGCCGGGACAGGCGAAAAACTGGGATAATTCACCCCTCCACTTT
j_call: TRBJ1-1; clone_size: NA; d_call: NA; v_call: TRBV27; cdr3_aa: CASSTGPPLNTEAFF; cdr3_nt: TGTGCCAGCAGCACAGGGCCCCCGTTGAACACTGAAGCTTTCTTT
j_call: TRBJ2-2; clone_size: NA; d_call: NA; v_call: TRBV4-1; cdr3_aa: CASSLRGSNTGELFF; cdr3_nt: TGCGCCAGCAGCCTCCGGGGTTCGAACACCGGGGAGCTGTTTTTT
j_call: TRBJ1-1; clone_size: NA; d_call: NA; v_call: TRBV5-1; cdr3_aa: CASSLEPGHLNTEAFF; cdr3_nt: TGCGCCAGCAGCTTGGAGCCGGGACACTTGAACACTGAAGCTTTCTTT
j_call: TRBJ1-2; clone_size: NA; d_call: NA; v_call: TRBV28; cdr3_aa: CASSLIGDYYGYTF; cdr3_nt: TGTGCCAGCAGTTTAATCGGAGACTACTATGGCTACACCTTC
j_call: TRBJ1-5; clone_size: NA; d_call: TRBD1; v_call: TRBV6-1; cdr3_aa: CASNVEGAKDQPQHF; cdr3_nt: TGTGCCAGCAATGTAGAGGGGGCCAAGGATCAGCCCCAGCATTTT
j_call: TRBJ1-2; clone_size: NA; d_call: NA; v_call: TRBV6-5; cdr3_aa: CASSYSLGHGYTF; cdr3_nt: TGTGCCAGCAGTTACTCCCTGGGGCATGGCTACACCTTC
j_call: TRBJ2-7; clone_size: NA; d_call: NA; v_call: TRBV29-1; cdr3_aa: CSVEVGANNPYEQYF; cdr3_nt: TGCAGCGTTGAAGTGGGGGCAAACAACCCTTACGAGCAGTACTTC
j_call: TRBJ2-7; clone_size: few; d_call: NA; v_call: TRBV7-3; cdr3_aa: CASSLQGPSHEQYF; cdr3_nt: TGTGCCAGCAGCTTACAGGGGCCGAGCCACGAGCAGTACTTC
j_call: TRBJ2-1; clone_size: NA; d_call: TRBD2; v_call: TRBV5-1; cdr3_aa: CASRLAGGYNEQFF; cdr3_nt: TGCGCCAGTCGTCTAGCGGGGGGGTACAATGAGCAGTTCTTC
j_call: TRBJ1-2; clone_size: once; d_call: NA; v_call: TRBV20-1; cdr3_aa: CSARDKGGYTF; cdr3_nt: TGCAGTGCTAGAGATAAGGGGGGCTACACCTTC
j_call: TRBJ1-1; clone_size: once; d_call: TRBD1; v_call: TRBV27; cdr3_aa: CASSLFRGYTEAFF; cdr3_nt: TGTGCCAGCAGTTTATTCAGGGGGTACACTGAAGCTTTCTTT
j_call: TRBJ2-1; clone_size: NA; d_call: TRBD1; v_call: TRBV10-3; cdr3_aa: CAIRNRGQDEQFF; cdr3_nt: TGTGCCATACGCAACAGGGGGCAGGATGAGCAGTTCTTC
j_call: TRBJ2-7; clone_size: NA; d_call: TRBD2; v_call: TRBV4-3; cdr3_aa: CASSQLAGDYEQYF; cdr3_nt: TGCGCCAGCAGCCAACTAGCGGGTGACTACGAGCAGTACTTC